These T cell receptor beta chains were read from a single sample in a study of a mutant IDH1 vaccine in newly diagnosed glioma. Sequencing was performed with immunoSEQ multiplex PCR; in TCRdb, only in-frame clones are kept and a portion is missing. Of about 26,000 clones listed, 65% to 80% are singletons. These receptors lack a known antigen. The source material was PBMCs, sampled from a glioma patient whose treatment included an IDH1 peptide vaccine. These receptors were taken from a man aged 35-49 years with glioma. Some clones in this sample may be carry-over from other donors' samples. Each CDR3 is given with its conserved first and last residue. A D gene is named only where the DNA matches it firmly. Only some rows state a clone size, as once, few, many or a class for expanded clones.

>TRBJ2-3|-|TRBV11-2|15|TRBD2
CASSWTSGGIDTQYF
TGTGCCAGCAGCTGGACTAGCGGGGGGATAGATACGCAGTATTTT
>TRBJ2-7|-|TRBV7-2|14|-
CASSLFGFAYEQYF
TGTGCCAGCAGCTTGTTTGGCTTCGCCTACGAGCAGTACTTC
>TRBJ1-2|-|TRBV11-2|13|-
CASSPDINYGYTF
TGTGCCAGCAGCCCGGACATAAACTATGGCTACACCTTC
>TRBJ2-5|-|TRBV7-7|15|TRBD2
CASSLAGGPGETQYF
TGTGCTAGCAGTTTAGCGGGAGGGCCGGGGGAGACCCAGTACTTC
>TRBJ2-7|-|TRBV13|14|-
CASSWKGTPYEQYF
TGTGCCAGCAGCTGGAAGGGGACCCCCTACGAGCAGTACTTC
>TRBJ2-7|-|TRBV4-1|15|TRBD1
CASSPRDRETYEQYF
TGCGCCAGCAGCCCCCGGGACAGGGAGACCTACGAGCAGTACTTC
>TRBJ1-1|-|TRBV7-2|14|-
CASSPRRESTEAFF
TGTGCCAGCAGCCCCCGGAGGGAGAGTACTGAAGCTTTCTTT
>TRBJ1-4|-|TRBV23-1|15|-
CASSFTEGGSEKLFF
TGCGCCAGCAGTTTCACGGAGGGGGGGAGTGAAAAACTGTTTTTT
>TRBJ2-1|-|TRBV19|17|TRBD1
CASSLGWDRGLYNEQFF
TGTGCCAGTAGCCTGGGCTGGGACAGGGGGCTCTACAATGAGCAGTTCTTC
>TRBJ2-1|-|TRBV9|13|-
CASSVVDNNEQFF
TGTGCCAGCAGCGTAGTCGATAACAATGAGCAGTTCTTC
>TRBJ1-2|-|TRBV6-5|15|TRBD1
CASSYAPGGLLGYTF
TGTGCCAGCAGTTACGCACCAGGGGGCCTACTTGGCTACACCTTC
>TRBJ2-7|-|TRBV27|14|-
CASSLVARTYEQYF
TGTGCCAGCAGTTTAGTAGCGAGAACCTACGAGCAGTACTTC
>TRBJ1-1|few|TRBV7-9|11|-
CASGMGQRAFF
TGTGCCAGCGGAATGGGACAAAGAGCTTTCTTT
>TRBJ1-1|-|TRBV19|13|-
CASYEGLTWRAFF
TGTGCCAGTTATGAGGGACTTACATGGAGAGCTTTCTTT
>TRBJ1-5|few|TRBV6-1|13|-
CASSEANEGPQHF
TGTGCCAGCAGTGAAGCAAACGAGGGGCCCCAGCATTTT
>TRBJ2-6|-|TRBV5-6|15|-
CASSFRAAGANVLTF
TGTGCCAGCAGCTTCAGGGCGGCTGGGGCCAACGTCCTGACTTTC
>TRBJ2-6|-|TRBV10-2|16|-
CASSTIQGGGANVLTF
TGCGCCAGCAGTACCATACAGGGTGGTGGGGCCAACGTCCTGACTTTC
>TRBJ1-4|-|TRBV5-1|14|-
CASSLGTSHEKLFF
TGCGCCAGCAGCCTCGGGACTTCCCATGAAAAACTGTTTTTT
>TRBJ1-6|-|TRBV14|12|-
CASSQGSVPLHF
TGTGCCAGCAGCCAAGGTTCCGTGCCCCTCCACTTT
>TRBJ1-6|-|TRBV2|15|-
CASRRAKGIDSPLHF
TGTGCCAGCAGAAGGGCTAAAGGGATTGATTCACCCCTCCACTTT
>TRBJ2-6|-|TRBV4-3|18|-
CASSPYFLQGAGANVLTF
TGCGCCAGCAGCCCGTATTTCTTACAGGGAGCTGGGGCCAACGTCCTGACTTTC
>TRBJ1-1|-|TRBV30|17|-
CAWTVSSWVRGNTEAFF
TGTGCCTGGACTGTATCAAGTTGGGTTAGGGGGAACACTGAAGCTTTCTTT
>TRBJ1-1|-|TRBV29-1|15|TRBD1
CSVVGTEARSTEAFF
TGCAGCGTTGTTGGGACAGAGGCCCGCTCCACTGAAGCTTTCTTT
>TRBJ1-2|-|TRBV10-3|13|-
CAIRPGLPDGYTF
TGTGCCATCAGGCCGGGCCTCCCGGATGGCTACACCTTC
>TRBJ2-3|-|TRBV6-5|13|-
CASSSDSTDTQYF
TGTGCCAGCAGTTCCGACAGCACAGATACGCAGTATTTT
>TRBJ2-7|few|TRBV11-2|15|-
CASSANHGRAYEQYF
TGTGCCAGCAGCGCTAACCACGGACGCGCCTACGAGCAGTACTTC
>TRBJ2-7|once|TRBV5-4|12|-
CASSASSYEQYF
TGTGCCAGCAGCGCCTCCTCCTACGAGCAGTACTTC
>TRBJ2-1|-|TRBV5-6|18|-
CASSRRDRQPISYNEQFF
TGTGCCAGCAGCCGGCGGGACCGACAGCCCATCTCCTACAATGAGCAGTTCTTC
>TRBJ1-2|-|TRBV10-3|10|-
CAIRTQGYTF
TGTGCCATCAGGACTCAAGGCTACACCTTC
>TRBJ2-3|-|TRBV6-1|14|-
CASRAVQIIDTQYF
TGTGCCAGCAGGGCCGTACAGATTATAGATACGCAGTATTTT
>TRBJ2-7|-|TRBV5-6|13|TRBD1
CASSPGQNYEQYF
TGTGCCAGCAGCCCGGGACAGAACTACGAGCAGTACTTC
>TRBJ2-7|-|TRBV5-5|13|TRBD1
CASRNRGMGEQYF
TGTGCCAGCAGAAACAGGGGCATGGGCGAGCAGTACTTC
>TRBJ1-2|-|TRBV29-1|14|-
CSVESNGASYGYTF
TGCAGCGTTGAAAGTAACGGGGCAAGCTATGGCTACACCTTC
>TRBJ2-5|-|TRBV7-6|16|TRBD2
CASTPYLGLAEETQYF
TGTGCCAGCACGCCCTATCTTGGACTAGCGGAAGAGACCCAGTACTTC
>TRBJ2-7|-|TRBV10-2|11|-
CASSEGNEQYF
TGCGCCAGCAGTGAGGGGAACGAGCAGTACTTC
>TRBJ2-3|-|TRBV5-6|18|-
CASSFDMVTGLSTDTQYF
TGTGCCAGCAGCTTTGATATGGTTACAGGGCTCTCCACAGATACGCAGTATTTT
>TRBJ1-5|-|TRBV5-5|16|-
CASSNDRRADGQPQHF
TGTGCCAGCAGCAACGACAGAAGGGCAGACGGTCAGCCCCAGCATTTT
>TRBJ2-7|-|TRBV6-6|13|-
CASSGGGLYEQYF
TGTGCCAGCAGTGGGGGAGGCCTATACGAGCAGTACTTC
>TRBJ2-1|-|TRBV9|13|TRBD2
CASNGGGVNEQFF
TGTGCCAGCAATGGCGGGGGGGTAAATGAGCAGTTCTTC
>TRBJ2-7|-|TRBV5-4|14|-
CAIPAEGGAYEQYF
TGTGCCATTCCGGCGGAGGGTGGGGCCTACGAGCAGTACTTC
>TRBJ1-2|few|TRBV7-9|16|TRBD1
CASSPLTLDRGYGYTF
TGTGCCAGCAGCCCCCTCACGTTAGACAGGGGCTATGGCTACACCTTC
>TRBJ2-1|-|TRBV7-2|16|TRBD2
CASSLTAGGRYNEQFF
TGTGCCAGCAGCTTAACAGCGGGGGGGCGCTACAATGAGCAGTTCTTC
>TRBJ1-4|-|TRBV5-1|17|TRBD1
CASSLATTGTDNEKLFF
TGCGCCAGCAGCTTGGCAACGACCGGGACAGACAATGAAAAACTGTTTTTT
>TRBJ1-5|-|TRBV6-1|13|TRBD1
CASSGDRPQPQHF
TGTGCCAGCAGTGGGGACAGGCCCCAGCCCCAGCATTTT
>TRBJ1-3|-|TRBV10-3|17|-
CAISDSSWASSGNTIYF
TGTGCCATCAGTGATTCGTCTTGGGCGAGCTCTGGAAACACCATATATTTT
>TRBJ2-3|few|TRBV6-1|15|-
CASSEAGSGSDTQYF
TGTGCCAGCAGTGAAGCGGGTTCTGGGTCAGATACGCAGTATTTT
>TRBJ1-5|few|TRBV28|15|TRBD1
CASREGAVSNQPQHF
TGTGCCAGCAGGGAGGGGGCTGTGAGCAATCAGCCCCAGCATTTT
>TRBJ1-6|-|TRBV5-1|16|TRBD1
CASSPYGDRGNSPLHF
TGCGCCAGCAGCCCTTACGGTGACAGGGGTAATTCACCCCTCCACTTT
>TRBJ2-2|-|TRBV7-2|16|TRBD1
CASSSWSGQGIGELFF
TGTGCCAGCAGCTCTTGGTCGGGACAGGGTATCGGGGAGCTGTTTTTT
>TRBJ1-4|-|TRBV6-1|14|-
CASRSGTGNEKLFF
TGTGCCAGTCGTTCCGGGACGGGGAATGAAAAACTGTTTTTT
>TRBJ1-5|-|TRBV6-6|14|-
CASSYIQLHQPQHF
TGTGCCAGCAGTTACATCCAGCTACATCAGCCCCAGCATTTT
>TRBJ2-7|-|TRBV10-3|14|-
CAISDRGDSYEQYF
TGTGCCATCAGTGATAGGGGGGACTCCTACGAGCAGTACTTC
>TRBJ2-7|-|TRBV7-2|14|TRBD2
CASSLAAGAYEQYF
TGTGCCAGCAGCTTAGCGGCGGGGGCCTACGAGCAGTACTTC
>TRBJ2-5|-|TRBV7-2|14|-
CASSLVRGGETQYF
TGTGCCAGCAGCTTAGTAAGGGGCGGGGAGACCCAGTACTTC
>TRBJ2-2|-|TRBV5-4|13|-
CASSLGLTGELFF
TGTGCCAGCAGCTTGGGTTTGACCGGGGAGCTGTTTTTT
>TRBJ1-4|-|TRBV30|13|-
CAWSVGGLEKLFF
TGTGCCTGGAGTGTAGGGGGGTTGGAAAAACTGTTTTTT
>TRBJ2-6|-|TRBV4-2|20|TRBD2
CASSHTGTSGGNSGANVLTF
TGTGCCAGCAGCCACACCGGGACTAGCGGGGGAAACTCTGGGGCCAACGTCCTGACTTTC
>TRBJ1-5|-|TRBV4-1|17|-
CASSQDLKIYSNQPQHF
TGCGCCAGCAGCCAAGATCTAAAGATCTATAGCAATCAGCCCCAGCATTTT
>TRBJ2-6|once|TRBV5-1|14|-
CASFEGAGANVLTF
TGCGCCAGCTTCGAGGGGGCTGGGGCCAACGTCCTGACTTTC